These 23 T cell receptor beta chains came from one sample sequenced in a study of regulatory T cells in long-lasting Graves disease. Indicated time point: newly diagnosed GD, antithyroid drugs for less than 3 months. Isolated PBMC RNA provided the starting material for the TCR library. Arm-PCR of CDR3 regions and iRepertoire HTBI primers were the basis on which TCR beta libraries were built. TCRdb used MiXCR to reprocess the multiplex PCR reads, holding one entry per CDR3 protein. Here the sample spans about 540,000 distinct CDR3 sequences, around an eighth being singletons. The same data also went into a second study, on T cells in Graves' hyperthyroidism and ophthalmopathy.

The specimen comprised peripheral blood mononuclear cells (PBMCs), sampled at new diagnosis, from a patient treated with antithyroid drugs. All receptors derive from a man aged 25-45 years with Graves disease.

The chain joins TRBV19 to TRBJ2-1, with 9 bases fitting TRBD2. CDR3 length equals 17 residues. The germline V gene has CDR1 LNHDA and CDR2 SQIVND (reference sequence). V shed 4 bases and J 1 base; nucleotides not matched to a gene: 8. DNA for the CDR3: TGTGCCAGTAGTAAGGGCAGCGGGAGGACTTCCTACAATGAGCAGTTCTTC. Its translation: CASSKGSGRTSYNEQFF.

This clonotype showed up many times. The chain uses TRBV7-9 and TRBJ2-1; 11 bases map to TRBD2. Germline V gene lookup returns CDR1 SEHNR and CDR2 FQNEAQ (reference sequence). This CDR3 has 17 residues. Germline trimming cut 5 bases from V and 7 bases from J; bases unmatched to any gene: 13. CDR3 in DNA: TGTGCCAGCAGCGAACAAGGGTCTAGCGGGAGGCGGAATGAGCAGTTCTTC. Protein sequence: CASSEQGSSGRRNEQFF.

This clonotype was seen a handful of times. The chain links TRBV10-3 to TRBJ1-5; no clear D gene. The CDR3 extends over 12 amino acids. Trimming took off 6 bases at V and 3 bases at J, with 6 bases between the two ends. The germline CDR1 and CDR2 sequences are ENHRY and SYGVKD. This CDR3 reads CAISGPNQPQHF. The CDR3 nucleotides are TGTGCCATCAGCGGGCCCAATCAGCCCCAGCATTTT.

This clonotype was observed many times. J is TRBJ1-1 and V is TRBV2; D is uncertain. V was shortened by 6 bases and J by 3 bases, with 11 bases between the two germline ends. The CDR3 is 13 amino acids. The germline gives CDR1 SNHLY, CDR2 FYNNEI. CDR3 residues: CASRLGPHTEAFF. The CDR3 DNA is TGTGCCAGCAGGTTAGGCCCCCACACTGAAGCTTTCTTT.

With regard to this clonotype: At one of its ends the junction is not consistent with the germline gene, which may arise from a read error. The CDR3 coding sequence is TGTGCCGGCAGCTTTGGGCCGGACATTCAGTACTTC. It translates to CAGSFGPDIQYF. This chain links TRBV7-2 with TRBJ2-4; D gene uncertain. The germline CDR1 and CDR2 sequences are SGHTA and FQGNSA. CDR3 size: 12 residues.

Many counts were recorded for this clonotype. The CDR3, as DNA: TGTGCCAGCAGTACCCTGCCCCCAGCTTTCTTT. Translation: CASSTLPPAFF. V usage is TRBV6-1 and J usage is TRBJ1-1, with D hard to call. CDR1 is MNHNS and CDR2 is SASEGT in the germline V gene. The germline V and J ends were trimmed by 5 bases and 10 bases, with 11 bases remaining between them. CDR3 size: 11 residues.

The sample holds many counts of this clonotype. The V and J genes are TRBV12-3 or TRBV12-4 and TRBJ2-7; tentatively, D is TRBD1 (6 bases). The V and J ends lost 5 bases and 3 bases respectively, with 14 bases between them. The CDR3 sequence is 14 residues long. DNA for the CDR3: TGTGCCAGCAGTAACGACAGGTTGAGCTACGAGCAGTACTTC. As protein: CASSNDRLSYEQYF.

This sequence joins TRBV3-1 and TRBJ2-1; no clear D gene. The V gene lost 0 bases and the J gene lost 5 bases, with 8 bases spanning the gap. The CDR3 extends over 14 amino acids. Germline loops: CDR1 LGHDT, CDR2 YNNKEL (reference sequence). CDR3 DNA sequence: TGTGCCAGCAGCCAAGATGGAGTTCACAATGAGCAGTTCTTC. This sequence encodes CASSQDGVHNEQFF.

This clonotype was counted many times. CDR3 nucleotides: TGTGCCAGCAGCCCGAGCCTTGGACAGGATGAAAAACTGTTTTTT. Protein product: CASSPSLGQDEKLFF. V and J are TRBV5-6 and TRBJ1-4; 7 positions agree with TRBD1. The V segment lost 4 bases and the J segment 6 bases; nucleotides outside the gene matches: 9. CDR3 length: 15 amino acids. Germline V gene sequence: CDR1 SGHDT, CDR2 YYEEEE.

A few counts support this clonotype. The V call is TRBV7-9, the J call TRBJ2-2; D tentatively reads TRBD1 or TRBD2 (6 bases each). With 6 bases removed from V and 5 bases from J, the gap between germline ends came to 13 bases. The V gene's germline CDR1 is SEHNR and CDR2 FQNEAQ (reference sequence). CDR3 length: 14 residues. As DNA, the CDR3 is TGTGCCAGCAGTCTCCAGGGGACTACCGGGGAGCTGTTTTTT. It codes for CASSLQGTTGELFF.

In this sample, this clonotype turned up many times. The J gene is TRBJ2-7, the V gene TRBV27, with unresolved D. CDR3 length equals 14 residues. CDR1 and CDR2 (germline): MNHEY, SMNVEV (reference sequence). V lost 5 bases, J lost 0 bases, and 11 bases lay in between. The CDR3 loop reads CASSPDWSSYEQYF. In DNA, the CDR3 is TGTGCCAGCAGTCCCGACTGGAGCTCCTACGAGCAGTACTTC.

To note about this clonotype: A read error may be the cause here, since a much bigger clone is one base away. The J gene is TRBJ1-1, the V gene TRBV30; D uncertain. This CDR3 region has 12 residues. Germline assignment: CDR1 GTSNPN and CDR2 SVGIG (reference sequence). V was shortened by 4 bases and J by 1 base, with 7 bases between the two germline ends. The CDR3 is CAWNGPNTEAFF. The DNA for the CDR3 is TGTGCCTGGAATGGTCCGAACACTGAAGCTTTCTTT.

The V and J genes are TRBV7-2 and TRBJ1-2; the match to TRBD1 covers 9 bases. The CDR3 is 15 amino acids. Trimming at V came to 4 bases and at J to 8 bases, leaving 11 bases not matched to a gene. Germline CDR1 and CDR2: SGHTA and FQGNSA. The CDR3 sequence is CASSSNRGRAGGYTF. The CDR3, as DNA: TGTGCCAGCAGCTCCAACAGGGGGCGGGCGGGAGGCTACACCTTC.

This clonotype appeared many times. This chain joins TRBV20-1 and TRBJ2-1; no clear D gene. The CDR3 consists of 14 residues. V gave up 3 bases and J gave up 2 bases, with 11 bases separating them. The germline V gene has CDR1 DFQATT and CDR2 SNEGSKA (reference sequence). CDR3 loop: CSARPGLAYNEQFF. CDR3 in DNA: TGCAGTGCTAGGCCAGGTTTGGCCTACAATGAGCAGTTCTTC.

The table lists this clonotype with many counts. The rearrangement joins TRBV6-5 to TRBJ2-3; no clear D. V shed 2 bases and J shed 2 bases, with 5 bases lying between them. The CDR3 extends over 13 amino acids. Per the germline V gene, CDR1 is MNHEY and CDR2 is SVGAGI. DNA of the CDR3: TGTGCCAGCAGTTACCTCATCACAGATACGCAGTATTTT. Its protein is CASSYLITDTQYF.

This clonotype showed up many times. CDR3 sequence: CAWNRQEPEAFF. The DNA for the CDR3 is TGTGCCTGGAACAGACAGGAGCCTGAAGCTTTCTTT. V is TRBV30 and J is TRBJ1-1; the D gene is possibly TRBD1 (6 bases). V was clipped by 4 bases and J by 6 bases, with 12 bases between them. CDR1 GTSNPN and CDR2 SVGIG come from the germline V gene (reference sequence). The CDR3 is made up of 12 amino acids.

V gene TRBV4-1 combines with J gene TRBJ2-1, with TRBD2 matching over 12 bases. V shed 4 bases, J shed 8 bases, and the junction held 6 bases outside the gene matches. In germline, CDR1 is MGHRA, CDR2 YSYEKL. CDR3 size: 15 residues. The chain's CDR3 is CASSLNLAGGDEQFF. As DNA, the CDR3 is TGCGCCAGCAGCCTTAATCTAGCGGGGGGGGATGAGCAGTTCTTC.

In this sample, this clonotype turned up once. The chain employs TRBV7-6 and TRBJ2-5; D is unclear. CDR1 SGHVS and CDR2 FNYEAQ come from the germline V gene. The V and J ends lost 1 base and 11 bases respectively, with 23 bases between them. This CDR3 is built from 16 residues. CDR3 in amino acids: CASSLGAMISYNEQYF. Here the CDR3 DNA reads TGTGCCAGCAGCTTAGGGGCGATGATTAGCTACAATGAGCAGTACTTC. Full variable domain (outside the CDR3, taken from reference TRBV7-6 and TRBJ2-5): GAGVSQSPRYKVTKRGQDVALRCDPISGHVSLYWYRQALGQGPEFLTYFNYEAQQDKSGLPNDRFSAERPEGSISTLTIQRTEQRDSAMYRCASSLGAMISYNEQYFGPGTRLLVL.

J is TRBJ1-2 and V is TRBV9; weak D call: TRBD1 (5 bases). Germline-derived CDR1 and CDR2 are SGDLS and YYNGEE. The V end lost 2 bases, the J end lost 4 bases, and 9 bases lay between the germline ends. This CDR3 region has 13 residues. The CDR3 is CASSVSGTYGYTF. For the CDR3, the DNA is TGTGCCAGCAGCGTCTCAGGGACCTATGGCTACACCTTC.

The genes are TRBV20-1 and TRBJ2-3; D perhaps matches TRBD2 (5 bases). The germline CDR1 and CDR2 sequences are DFQATT and SNEGSKA (reference sequence). This CDR3 region has 14 residues. With 3 bases removed from V and 4 bases from J, the gap between germline ends came to 14 bases. The CDR3 sequence is CSASPLGAADTQYF. The CDR3 DNA sequence: TGCAGTGCTAGCCCCCTGGGAGCCGCAGATACGCAGTATTTT.

As for this clonotype: A junction end diverges from the germline sequence, so it may reflect a read error. The V gene is TRBV3-1, the J gene TRBJ2-1, with 9 bases fitting TRBD2. This CDR3 has 14 amino acids. CDR1 is LGHDT, CDR2 YNNKEL, per germline (reference sequence). CDR3 amino acids: CASGAGGLHNEQLF. As DNA, the CDR3 is TGTGCCAGCGGTGCGGGAGGGCTACACAATGAGCAGCTCTTC.

CDR3 sequence reads: CASSRTSGRIQSRDNEQFF. CDR3 DNA sequence: TGTGCCAGCAGCCGGACTAGCGGGAGAATCCAATCCAGGGACAATGAGCAGTTCTTC. The rearrangement joins TRBV3-1 to TRBJ2-1, with TRBD2 identical over 13 bases. V lost 4 bases, J lost 5 bases, and 14 bases stayed unmatched. The germline V gene encodes CDR1 LGHDT and CDR2 YNNKEL (reference sequence). This CDR3 has 19 amino acids.

This clonotype was counted only a few times. The chain uses TRBV7-9 and TRBJ1-2; TRBD1 might be the D (6 bases). Germline V gives CDR1 SEHNR, CDR2 FQNEAQ (reference sequence). V lost 3 bases, J lost 5 bases, and 19 bases lay in between. CDR3 length equals 16 residues. The CDR3 region is CASSFGGDRSRYGYTF. In DNA, the CDR3 is TGTGCCAGCAGCTTTGGGGGCGACAGGAGTAGGTATGGCTACACCTTC.